The 6 T cell receptor beta chains below all came from one sample that was sequenced in a study of T cells after yellow fever vaccination. TCRdb used MiXCR to reprocess the 5' RACE reads, holding one entry per CDR3 protein. The table has 450,000 to 550,000 distinct CDR3 sequences, about a fifth seen once. The starting material was PBMCs, obtained 15 days after the yellow fever booster vaccination. The receptors shown here come from a man aged 25 to 40 who received the YFV17D yellow fever vaccine.

This clonotype was seen a handful of times. V is TRBV12-3 or TRBV12-4 and J is TRBJ2-2; TRBD2 matches at 13 bases. The CDR3 runs to 17 residues. The V gene end was trimmed by 5 bases and the J gene end by 6 bases; junction bases not matched to a gene: 9. The CDR3 protein is CASSLLAGGPRSGELFF. Here the CDR3 DNA reads TGTGCCAGCAGTCTACTAGCGGGAGGGCCGCGGTCCGGGGAGCTGTTTTTT.

Only a few counts were recorded for this clonotype. The genes are TRBV30 and TRBJ2-2, with D hard to call. The V and J ends lost 0 bases and 6 bases respectively, with 8 bases between them. Germline loops: CDR1 GTSNPN, CDR2 SVGIG (reference sequence). The CDR3 runs to 13 residues. As DNA, the CDR3 is TGTGCCTGGAGTGTACGTGTTTCCGGGGAGCTGTTTTTT. Protein product: CAWSVRVSGELFF.

The rearrangement joins TRBV24-1 to TRBJ2-5, with D perhaps matching TRBD1 or TRBD2 (6 bases each). V gave up 5 bases and J gave up 1 base, with 7 bases separating them. This CDR3 spans 13 amino acids. Germline-derived CDR1 and CDR2 are KGHDR and SFDVKD. CDR3 DNA sequence: TGTGCCACCAGTGGGGGGGCCCAAGAGACCCAGTACTTC. This sequence encodes CATSGGAQETQYF.

The chain couples TRBV4-2 to TRBJ2-5, with TRBD2 matching 8 bases. The germline gives CDR1 LGHNA, CDR2 YNFKEQ. This CDR3 region has 16 residues. Trimming removed 4 bases from V and 4 bases from J; junction bases left unmatched: 11. CDR3 sequence: CASSLDPGRGVETQYF. As DNA, the CDR3 is TGTGCCAGCAGCCTAGACCCAGGGCGGGGGGTAGAGACCCAGTACTTC.

The chain is built from TRBV7-9 and TRBJ2-1; D might be TRBD1 (5 bases). The germline CDR1 and CDR2 sequences are SEHNR and FQNEAQ (reference sequence). Deletions cut 5 bases from V and 4 bases from J, with 15 bases between. This CDR3 has 15 amino acids. CDR3: CASSRTGIKYNEQFF. Here the CDR3 DNA reads TGTGCCAGCAGCCGAACAGGTATCAAGTACAATGAGCAGTTCTTC. The whole variable domain, remainder taken from reference TRBV7-9 and TRBJ2-1, is DTGVSQNPRHKITKRGQNVTFRCDPISEHNRLYWYRQTLGQGPEFLTYFQNEAQLEKSRLLSDRFSAERPKGSFSTLEIQRTEQGDSAMYLCASSRTGIKYNEQFFGPGTRLTVL.

J is TRBJ2-1 and V is TRBV14; 9 positions agree with TRBD2. The junction had 8 bases not matched to a gene; V was cut back by 5 bases and J by 9 bases. Per germline, CDR1 SGHDN and CDR2 FVKESK. CDR3 length: 14 residues. The CDR3 coding sequence is TGTGCCAGCAGCTATGGAGCGGGAGGTTTTGAGCAGTTCTTC. Amino acid sequence: CASSYGAGGFEQFF.